Included here is one T cell receptor (beta chain) sequence, with context. Deletions cut 0 bases from V and 5 bases from J, with 11 bases between. The CDR3 covers 15 residues. Per germline, CDR1 SGHNT and CDR2 YYREEE (reference sequence). Clones were sequenced by immunoSEQ multiplex PCR, and TCRdb holds only the in-frame ones, with some missing. The table shows roughly 80,000 clones, with under 96% occurring only once. This record belongs to a study of technical replicates of blood from several donors. Material for sequencing was T cells isolated from PBMCs. This receptor was identified in a human donor in good health. The chain carries TRBV5-4 and TRBJ2-2; D possibly corresponds to TRBD2 (5 bases). CDR3: CASSLVSSQTGELFF. Here the CDR3 DNA reads TGTGCCAGCAGCTTGGTCTCTAGCCAGACCGGGGAGCTGTTTTTT.